What follows describes a single T cell receptor (beta chain). Its antigen is undetermined. Expressed TCRB transcripts were sequenced because the isolated RNA had all been reverse transcribed beforehand. The repertoire was sequenced with immunoSEQ multiplex PCR; TCRdb's copy has only in-frame clones and lacks some. Among 400,000 or so clones listed, over 8.5% were seen once. This record comes from a study of beta chain features in type 1 diabetes. Study observations and caveats: When Type 1 diabetes patients were examined, their TCRB CDR3s proved moderately but significantly shorter in all four CD4+ subsets. The naive, central memory and Treg TCRB repertoires of patients appeared to be more similar to one another than those of healthy donors. Using cDNA template may skew counts toward highly expressing activated cells.

The collection from each donor was one heparinised blood draw averaging about 116 mL. This TCR was sampled from a man younger than 40 with type 1 diabetes. The sample was central memory CD4+ T cells from blood.

The CDR3 is CASSLGLAGGPQETQYF. In DNA form, the CDR3 reads TGTGCCAGCAGCTTAGGACTAGCGGGAGGACCTCAAGAGACCCAGTACTTC. J is TRBJ2-5 and V is TRBV7-9, with 13 nucleotides matching TRBD2. CDR3 length equals 17 residues. From germline, CDR1 is SEHNR and CDR2 FQNEAQ (reference sequence). The V and J ends lost 1 base and 2 bases, in that order; junction bases with no gene match: 4.